The subject of this entry is one T cell receptor (beta chain). The record originates from a study of blood T cell repertoires in COVID-19. Study summary: COVID-19 samples collected from the United States, Italy and Spain covered acute and convalescent phases. T cells, B-cell-depleted T cells, or PBMCs provided the cDNA or gDNA that served as material.

Sequencing used immunoSEQ multiplex PCR; TCRdb keeps in-frame clones, though not all of them. The sample gives over 95,000 clones, 79% of which show up once; over 15% is in the top ten. CDR1 and CDR2 (germline): DFQATT, SNEGSKA (reference sequence). With V trimmed by 3 bases and J by 4 bases, 3 bases remained unmatched. This CDR3 is built from 14 residues. The sequence was collected from an elderly woman with active or convalescent COVID-19. The specimen sequenced was peripheral blood. The chain employs TRBV20-1 and TRBJ1-6, with 7 bases that match TRBD1. The CDR3 here is CSASTGDYNSPLHF. CDR3 in DNA: TGCAGTGCTAGTACAGGGGATTATAATTCACCCCTCCACTTT.